This TCR beta chain was profiled in a study of blood T cell repertoires in COVID-19 (TCRdb year 2020). About the full investigation: Collaborator samples came from the United States, Italy and Spain and covered acute and convalescent phases of COVID-19. The prospective study material was composed of cDNA or gDNA derived from T cells, B-cell-depleted T cells, or PBMCs. The dataset comprised deeply sampled blood TCRbeta repertoires from subjects exposed to, actively infected with, or recovered from COVID-19. A freely available public database, intended as a resource for researchers studying the immune response to SARS-CoV-2, is where the repertoires were released. The samples were drawn from two sources: the first 160 participants of the ongoing ImmuneRACE study, and 1,200 or so subjects contributed by 6 global collaborators. Nearly every sample came with metadata listing a de-identified subject ID, COVID-19 status, age in years and sex. Where available, HLA class I and class II types were obtained from metadata supplied by the sample provider rather than from assay-based typing.

Paper-wide results and their limitations: The quantity of clinical and demographic metadata differed by source and by participant and was supplied without curation.

TCRbeta CDR3 regions were amplified from genomic DNA by means of the immunoSEQ Assay, a bias-controlled multiplex PCR. Under the source paper's analysis protocol: Within the assay, amplification of reference gene primers was used to estimate how many nucleated cells each sample contained. To quantify the absolute abundance of each unique TCRbeta CDR3 rearrangement, sequence reads were collapsed and filtered. Productive Simpson clonality was computed per sample as the square root of Simpson's diversity index over productive rearrangements. Sourced from immuneACCESS, this table was stored by TCRdb with only in-frame sequences that have V and J called. A share of the clones is absent; for the studies checked, an unresolved V gene accounts for under half, and the remainder has no known explanation. V, J and clone size derive from that table, while D and trimming were established from the DNA sequence. In this sample the table shows around 98,000 clones, approximately 82% of which occur a single time. The ten largest clones capture about a tenth of the sample.

Details on this clone: What this receptor recognizes is not known. No per-base quality is available; no much larger clone lies one base away.

Whole blood was collected in K2EDTA tubes by collaborating institutions according to the institutions' own protocols. For TCRbeta analysis, collaborators shipped samples as frozen whole blood, isolated PBMCs, or DNA extracted from either of those sample types. Trimming accounts for 6 bases at V and 4 bases at J, while the number of junction bases matched to no gene is 6. For CDR1 and CDR2, the germline V gene lists SGHTA and FQGTGA. Spanning cysteine to phenylalanine, the CDR3 consists of 15 amino acids. The DNA shown is the 45-base CDR3, in frame from base 1. Sequenced material: peripheral blood. The V and J genes are TRBV7-3 and TRBJ2-1; TRBD2 lines up with 10 middle nucleotides. This receptor was obtained from a man between 65 and 80 years old with active or convalescent COVID-19. For the CDR3, the sequence is CASSLAGVAYNEQFF. The DNA sequence follows: TGTGCCAGCAGTCTAGCGGGGGTAGCTTACAATGAGCAGTTCTTC.